This TCR beta chain was identified in a study of blood T cells in healthy people across ages. Study results and caveats: In older individuals, TCR beta diversity per million T cells was lower, falling roughly linearly with age.

The CDR3 loop spans 14 amino acids. Losses at the gene ends were 2 bases for V and 3 bases for J; bases not matched to a gene: 4. CDR1 SGHDT and CDR2 YYEEEE come from the germline V gene. This clonotype showed up just a few times. Its antigen is as yet unknown. Primers used in a second PCR of about 7 to 12 cycles were a sample-barcoded 5' primer and a J-beta primer mix. Using its own MiXCR run on the 5' RACE reads, TCRdb lists one record per CDR3 protein. Among roughly 1,000,000 distinct CDR3 sequences listed, less than 25% were seen once. The sample was also reused in another study, on T cells of mothers and their children. According to that study: Mothers yielded over 8 million CDR3 reads, children some 3 million each.

The gene calls are TRBV5-6 and TRBJ1-2; 7 bases align to TRBD1. The specimen sequenced was blood. This TCR came from a girl aged 2 to 9 in good health. This chain's CDR3 is CASSLGGPHYGYTF. CDR3 coding DNA: TGTGCCAGCAGCTTAGGGGGCCCTCACTATGGCTACACCTTC.